Following are 21 T cell receptor beta chains from one sample sequenced in a study of shared clonotypes between healthy human individuals. The data were produced by immunoSEQ multiplex PCR, yet TCRdb's version contains in-frame clones alone and is incomplete. This sample yields 2.5 million or so clones, of which more than 80% are seen a single time; over 0.12% belongs to the top ten. Sequencing used naive CD4+ T cells sorted from blood. The subset here: CD45RA+ positively selected. These receptors were taken from a man between 18 and 29 years old in good health.

The sample holds one count of this clone. Mismatch with germline at one junction end may stem from a read error. The chain has TRBV5-1 and TRBJ1-2; 8 nucleotides agree with TRBD1. CDR3 length: 15 amino acids. CDR1 is SGHRS and CDR2 is YFSETQ in the germline V gene. This CDR3 is CASSLDRANRDGYTF. The CDR3 DNA follows: TGCGCCAGCAGTTTGGACAGGGCGAATAGGGATGGCTACACCTTC.

The genes are TRBV29-1 and TRBJ2-7, with D unclear. Germline-derived CDR1 and CDR2 are SQVTM and ANQGSEA. The CDR3 runs 13 residues. Trimming took off 5 bases at V and 0 bases at J, with 11 bases between the two ends. The DNA for the CDR3 is TGCAGCGTTAAAGGCAGGACCTCCTACGAGCAGTACTTC. This encodes CSVKGRTSYEQYF.

V is TRBV5-1 and J is TRBJ2-3; TRBD1 might be the D (5 bases). The V end lost 4 bases, the J end lost 7 bases, and 16 bases lay between the germline ends. The CDR3 has 14 amino acids. Germline CDR1 and CDR2: SGHRS and YFSETQ. The DNA for the CDR3 is TGCGCCAGCAGCACTGATTCGACAGCTAATACGCAGTATTTT. Protein: CASSTDSTANTQYF.

The chain joins TRBV10-3 to TRBJ2-3; 13 bases match TRBD2. J gave up 1 base and V 3 bases, and 4 bases lay outside the gene matches. The V gene's germline CDR1 is ENHRY and CDR2 SYGVKD. The CDR3 contains 17 residues. The CDR3 spells CAISEWTSGSRTDTQYF. The CDR3 nucleotides read TGTGCCATCAGTGAATGGACTAGCGGGAGTCGCACAGATACGCAGTATTTT.

The chain links TRBV5-6 to TRBJ2-1; perhaps TRBD1 as D (6 bases). In germline, CDR1 is SGHDT, CDR2 YYEEEE. Deletions cut 2 bases from V and 5 bases from J, with 17 bases between. This CDR3 region has 16 residues. This chain's CDR3 is CASSFGDRSFDNEQFF. The CDR3 nucleotides read TGTGCCAGCAGCTTTGGTGACAGGAGCTTCGACAATGAGCAGTTCTTC. Based on the CDR3 plus reference TRBV5-6 and TRBJ2-1, the full variable domain is DAGVTQSPTHLIKTRGQQVTLRCSPKSGHDTVSWYQQALGQGPQFIFQYYEEEERQRGNFPDRFSGHQFPNYSSELNVNALLLGDSALYLCASSFGDRSFDNEQFFGPGTRLTVL.

This clone is a singleton in its sample. The J gene is TRBJ2-1, the V gene TRBV2, with 14 nucleotides matching TRBD2. Germline CDR1 is SNHLY and CDR2 is FYNNEI. Trimming at V came to 3 bases and at J to 7 bases, leaving 8 bases not matched to a gene. There are 17 residues in the CDR3. This CDR3 reads CASSEGTSGRGGNEQFF. For the CDR3, the DNA is TGTGCCAGCAGTGAGGGGACTAGCGGGAGAGGGGGGAATGAGCAGTTCTTC.

The genes are TRBV11-2 and TRBJ1-1, with D possibly TRBD1 on 5 matching bases. CDR3 length: 14 residues. Between the trimmed V and J ends, which lost 5 bases and 1 base, there was a span of 11 bases. Germline assignment: CDR1 SGHAT and CDR2 FQNNGV. Here the CDR3 DNA reads TGTGCCAGCAGCCTGGAGACAGAGAACACTGAAGCTTTCTTT. Translation gives CASSLETENTEAFF.

The chain has TRBV2 and TRBJ1-5; D unclear. Germline CDR1 and CDR2: SNHLY and FYNNEI. CDR3 length: 17 amino acids. V lost 4 bases and J 3 bases, leaving 19 bases between the germline ends. The CDR3 spells CASSGFRMGTVNQPQHF. The CDR3 nucleotides read TGTGCCAGCAGTGGGTTCCGTATGGGTACAGTCAATCAGCCCCAGCATTTT.

The rearrangement uses TRBV19 and TRBJ1-4; 7 nucleotides line up with TRBD1. The V segment lost 3 bases and the J segment 5 bases; nucleotides outside the gene matches: 6. Germline loops: CDR1 LNHDA, CDR2 SQIVND (reference sequence). CDR3 length: 15 residues. CDR3 nucleotide sequence: TGTGCCAGTAGTATCTGGACAGGAGCGAATGAAAAACTGTTTTTT. As protein: CASSIWTGANEKLFF.

V and J are TRBV5-4 and TRBJ2-7, with TRBD2 identical over 10 bases. V lost 3 bases and J lost 5; bases outside the gene matches: 11. This CDR3 is 16 amino acids long. The germline gives CDR1 SGHNT, CDR2 YYREEE (reference sequence). As DNA, the CDR3 is TGTGCCAGCAGCTCGCTAGGGGCTAGCGGGAGCCACGAGCAGTACTTC. It translates to CASSSLGASGSHEQYF.

J is TRBJ2-3 and V is TRBV12-5; 9 bases align to TRBD2. With 2 bases clipped from V and 0 bases from J, the junction kept 9 bases outside the gene matches. Germline CDR1 reads LGHNT; CDR2 reads FRNRAP. The CDR3 is made up of 18 amino acids. CDR3 in amino acids: CASGLRLAAPSSTDTQYF. For the CDR3, the DNA is TGTGCTAGTGGTTTGAGACTAGCGGCACCATCTAGCACAGATACGCAGTATTTT.

This chain joins TRBV30 and TRBJ1-2; no reliable D call. Looked up from germline, CDR1 is GTSNPN and CDR2 is SVGIG (reference sequence). The CDR3 contains 12 residues. V dropped 3 bases and J dropped 7 bases, with 12 bases sitting between them. CDR3 coding DNA: TGTGCCTGGAGGGTTAATCGGGCTGGCTACACCTTC. Its translation: CAWRVNRAGYTF.

The V and J genes are TRBV5-1 and TRBJ1-4, with TRBD1 as a possible D gene (6 bases). Trimming pared 0 bases from V and 8 bases from J, leaving 14 bases between. This CDR3 contains 15 residues. Germline CDR1 SGHRS, CDR2 YFSETQ. The chain's CDR3 is CASSLEGGIREKLFF. CDR3 sequence (DNA): TGCGCCAGCAGCTTGGAAGGGGGGATCAGAGAAAAACTGTTTTTT.

This chain connects TRBV6-5 to TRBJ2-5, with a tentative D call TRBD1 (8 bases). From germline, CDR1 is MNHEY and CDR2 SVGAGI. The CDR3 consists of 14 residues. With 6 bases removed from V and 3 bases from J, the gap between germline ends came to 14 bases. CDR3 residues: CASRKQGGKETQYF. Here the CDR3 DNA reads TGTGCCAGCAGGAAACAGGGGGGGAAAGAGACCCAGTACTTC.

With respect to this clone: The sample holds other DNA sequences that translate to the same CDR3. The V call is TRBV6-5, the J call TRBJ1-1; weak D call: TRBD1 (6 bases). Germline CDR1 is MNHEY and CDR2 is SVGAGI. The CDR3 sequence is 11 residues long. V dropped 5 bases and J dropped 8 bases, with 9 bases sitting between them. The CDR3 region has the DNA TGTGCCAGCAGTCGCGACAGGGAAGCTTTCTTT. Amino acid sequence: CASSRDREAFF.

The gene calls are TRBV7-9 and TRBJ2-5, with 8 bases identical to TRBD2. Trimming at V came to 6 bases and at J to 4 bases, leaving 10 bases not matched to a gene. The germline V gene has CDR1 SEHNR and CDR2 FQNEAQ (reference sequence). This CDR3 comprises 15 residues. CDR3 sequence reads: CASRPSGTRSETQYF. The CDR3 bases are TGTGCCAGCAGACCCTCCGGGACTAGATCAGAGACCCAGTACTTC.

The chain carries TRBV4-1 and TRBJ2-7, with 10 positions matching TRBD2. J lost 1 base, V lost 4 bases, and 4 bases had no gene match. The CDR3 sequence is 15 residues long. CDR1 and CDR2 from the germline V gene are MGHRA and YSYEKL. The CDR3 is CASSRSGGGSYEQYF. The CDR3 nucleotides read TGCGCCAGCAGCCGAAGCGGGGGGGGATCCTACGAGCAGTACTTC.

This rearrangement joins TRBV7-8 to TRBJ2-5; weak D call: TRBD2 (6 bases). The CDR3 has 14 amino acids. V was shortened by 8 bases and J by 2 bases, with 15 bases between the two germline ends. Germline V lookup: CDR1 SGHVS, CDR2 FQNEAQ. The CDR3 bases are TGTGCCAGCGCCCCCGCGGGGAGGCAAGAGACCCAGTACTTC. It codes for CASAPAGRQETQYF.

CDR3 nucleotides: TGTGCCACTGGGGTGCTGGACAATGAGCAGTTCTTC. Residues: CATGVLDNEQFF. This rearrangement joins TRBV6-8 to TRBJ2-1; D remains unclear. Germline lookup yields CDR1 MNHGY and CDR2 SAAAGT. Trimming cost V 10 bases and J 5 bases, with 12 bases left between them. The CDR3 has 12 residues.

This chain joins TRBV6-1 and TRBJ2-5; no clear D. The CDR3 totals 15 residues. From germline, CDR1 is MNHNS and CDR2 SASEGT. V dropped 1 base and J dropped 1 base, with 10 bases sitting between them. The CDR3 here is CASSEGALGQETQYF. CDR3 bases: TGTGCCAGCAGTGAAGGGGCCCTAGGCCAAGAGACCCAGTACTTC.

Points on this clone: This sample includes further DNA sequences coding for the same CDR3. The CDR3 DNA is TGTGCCAGCTCACCAAGAGACAGCTCTGGGGCCAACGTCCTGACTTTC. It specifies CASSPRDSSGANVLTF. The chain uses TRBV18 and TRBJ2-6; maybe TRBD1 (5 bases). V was trimmed by 2 bases and J by 0 bases, leaving 8 bases between them. Germline V CDR1 and CDR2: KGHSH, LQKENI. CDR3 size: 16 residues.